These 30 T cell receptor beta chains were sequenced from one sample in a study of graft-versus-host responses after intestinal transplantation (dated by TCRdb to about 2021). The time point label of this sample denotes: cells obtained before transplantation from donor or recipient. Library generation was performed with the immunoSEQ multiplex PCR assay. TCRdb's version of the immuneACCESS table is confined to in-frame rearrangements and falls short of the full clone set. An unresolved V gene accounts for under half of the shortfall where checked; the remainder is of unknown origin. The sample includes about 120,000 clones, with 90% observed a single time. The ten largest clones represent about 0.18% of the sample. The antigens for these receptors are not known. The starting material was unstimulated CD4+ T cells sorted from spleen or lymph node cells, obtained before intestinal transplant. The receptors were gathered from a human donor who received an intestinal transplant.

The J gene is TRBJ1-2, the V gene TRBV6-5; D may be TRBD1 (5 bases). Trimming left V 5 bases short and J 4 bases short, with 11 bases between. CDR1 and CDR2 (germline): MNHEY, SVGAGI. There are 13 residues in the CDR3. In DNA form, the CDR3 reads TGTGCCAGCAGTCCCCGACAGACCTATGGCTACACCTTC. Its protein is CASSPRQTYGYTF.

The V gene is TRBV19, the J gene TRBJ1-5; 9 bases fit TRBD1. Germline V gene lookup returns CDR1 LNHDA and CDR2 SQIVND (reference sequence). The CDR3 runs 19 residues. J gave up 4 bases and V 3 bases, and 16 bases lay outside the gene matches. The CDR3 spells CASSIPQGASAPRNQPQHF. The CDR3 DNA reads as TGTGCCAGTAGTATCCCACAGGGGGCAAGCGCTCCAAGGAATCAGCCCCAGCATTTT.

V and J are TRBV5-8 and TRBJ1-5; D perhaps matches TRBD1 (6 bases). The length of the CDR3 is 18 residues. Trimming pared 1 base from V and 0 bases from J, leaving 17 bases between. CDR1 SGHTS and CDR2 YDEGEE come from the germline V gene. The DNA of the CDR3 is TGTGCCAGCAGCTTGAATAATATGGCAGGGGATAGCAATCAGCCCCAGCATTTT. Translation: CASSLNNMAGDSNQPQHF.

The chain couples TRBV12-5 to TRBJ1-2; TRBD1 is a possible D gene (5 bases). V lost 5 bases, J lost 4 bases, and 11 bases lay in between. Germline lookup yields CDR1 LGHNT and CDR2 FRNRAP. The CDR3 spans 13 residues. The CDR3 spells CASGTSQGYGYTF. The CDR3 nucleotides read TGTGCTAGTGGTACGAGCCAGGGCTATGGCTACACCTTC.

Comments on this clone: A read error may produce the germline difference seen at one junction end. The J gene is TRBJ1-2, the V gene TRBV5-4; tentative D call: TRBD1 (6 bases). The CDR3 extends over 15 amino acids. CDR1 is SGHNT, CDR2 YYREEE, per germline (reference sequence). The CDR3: CASSPGTNTNYGHTF. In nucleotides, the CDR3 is TGTGCCAGCAGCCCGGGGACAAATACTAACTATGGCCACACCTTC.

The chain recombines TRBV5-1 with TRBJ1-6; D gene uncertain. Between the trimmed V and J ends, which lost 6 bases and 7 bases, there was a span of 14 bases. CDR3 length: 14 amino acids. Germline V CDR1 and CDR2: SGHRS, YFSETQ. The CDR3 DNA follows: TGCGCCAGCAATCGAGATGGGCTAAATTCACCCCTCCACTTT. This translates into CASNRDGLNSPLHF. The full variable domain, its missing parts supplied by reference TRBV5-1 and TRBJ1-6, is KAGVTQTPRYLIKTRGQQVTLSCSPISGHRSVSWYQQTPGQGLQFLFEYFSETQRNKGNFPGRFSGRQFSNSRSEMNVSTLELGDSALYLCASNRDGLNSPLHFGNGTRLTVT.

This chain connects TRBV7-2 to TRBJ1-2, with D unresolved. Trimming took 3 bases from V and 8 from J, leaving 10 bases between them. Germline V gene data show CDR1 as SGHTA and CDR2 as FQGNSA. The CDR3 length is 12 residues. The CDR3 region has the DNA TGTGCCAGCAGCTTCGGTGTGCGCGGCTACACCTTC. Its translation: CASSFGVRGYTF.

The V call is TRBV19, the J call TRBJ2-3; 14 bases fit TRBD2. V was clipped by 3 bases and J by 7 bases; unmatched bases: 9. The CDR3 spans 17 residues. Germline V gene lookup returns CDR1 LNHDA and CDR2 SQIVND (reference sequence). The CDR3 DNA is TGTGCCAGTAGTATCCCCGGGACTAGCGGGAGTAAGAATACGCAGTATTTT. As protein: CASSIPGTSGSKNTQYF.

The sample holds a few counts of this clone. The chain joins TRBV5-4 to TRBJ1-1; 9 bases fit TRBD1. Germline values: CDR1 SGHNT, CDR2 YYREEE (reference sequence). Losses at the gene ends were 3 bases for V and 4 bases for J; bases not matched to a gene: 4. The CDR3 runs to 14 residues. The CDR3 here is CASSSTGGPTEAFF. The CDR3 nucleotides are TGTGCCAGCAGCTCAACAGGGGGCCCCACTGAAGCTTTCTTT.

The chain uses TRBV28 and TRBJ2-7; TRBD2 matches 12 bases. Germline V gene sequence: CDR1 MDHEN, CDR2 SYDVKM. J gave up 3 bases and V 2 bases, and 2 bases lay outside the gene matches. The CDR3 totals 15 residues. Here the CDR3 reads CASSLGLAGIYEQYF. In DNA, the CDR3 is TGTGCCAGCAGTTTAGGACTAGCGGGAATCTACGAGCAGTACTTC.

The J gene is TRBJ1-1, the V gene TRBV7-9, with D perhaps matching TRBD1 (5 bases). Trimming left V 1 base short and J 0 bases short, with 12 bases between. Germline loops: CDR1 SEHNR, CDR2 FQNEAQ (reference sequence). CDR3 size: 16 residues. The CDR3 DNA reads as TGTGCCAGCAGCTTAGATCCAGGGAGGGTGAACACTGAAGCTTTCTTT. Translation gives CASSLDPGRVNTEAFF.

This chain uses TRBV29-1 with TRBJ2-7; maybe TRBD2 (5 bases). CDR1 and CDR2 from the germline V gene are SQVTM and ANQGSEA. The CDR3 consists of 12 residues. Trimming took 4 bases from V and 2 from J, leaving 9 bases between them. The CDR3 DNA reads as TGCAGCGTTGTAGGCGGGCCCTACGAGCAGTACTTC. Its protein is CSVVGGPYEQYF.

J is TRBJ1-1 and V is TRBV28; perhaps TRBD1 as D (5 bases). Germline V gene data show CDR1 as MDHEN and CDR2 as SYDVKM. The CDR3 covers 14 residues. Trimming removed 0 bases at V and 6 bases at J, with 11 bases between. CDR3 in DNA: TGTGCCAGCAGTTTATGGGACAACCGCCCTGAAGCTTTCTTT. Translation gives CASSLWDNRPEAFF.

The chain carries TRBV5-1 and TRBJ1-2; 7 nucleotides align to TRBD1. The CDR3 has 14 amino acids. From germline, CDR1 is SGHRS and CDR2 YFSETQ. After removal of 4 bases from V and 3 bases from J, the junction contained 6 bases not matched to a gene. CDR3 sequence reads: CASSKTGDDYGYTF. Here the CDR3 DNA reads TGCGCCAGCAGCAAAACAGGGGATGACTATGGCTACACCTTC. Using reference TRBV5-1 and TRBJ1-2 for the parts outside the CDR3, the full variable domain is KAGVTQTPRYLIKTRGQQVTLSCSPISGHRSVSWYQQTPGQGLQFLFEYFSETQRNKGNFPGRFSGRQFSNSRSEMNVSTLELGDSALYLCASSKTGDDYGYTFGSGTRLTVV.

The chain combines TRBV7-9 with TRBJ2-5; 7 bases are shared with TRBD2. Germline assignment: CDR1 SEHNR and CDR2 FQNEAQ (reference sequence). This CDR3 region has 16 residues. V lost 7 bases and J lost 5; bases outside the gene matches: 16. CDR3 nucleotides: TGTGCCAGCACTCCCCAGACTAGCTGGGGTGTGGAGACCCAGTACTTC. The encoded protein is CASTPQTSWGVETQYF. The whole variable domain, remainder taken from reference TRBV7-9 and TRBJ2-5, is DTGVSQNPRHKITKRGQNVTFRCDPISEHNRLYWYRQTLGQGPEFLTYFQNEAQLEKSRLLSDRFSAERPKGSFSTLEIQRTEQGDSAMYLCASTPQTSWGVETQYFGPGTRLLVL.

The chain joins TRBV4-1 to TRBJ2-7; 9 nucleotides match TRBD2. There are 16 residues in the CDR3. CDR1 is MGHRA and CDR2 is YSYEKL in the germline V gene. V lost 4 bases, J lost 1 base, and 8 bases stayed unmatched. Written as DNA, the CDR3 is TGCGCCAGCAGCCGGGACCTAGCGGGATCATCCTACGAGCAGTACTTC. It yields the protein CASSRDLAGSSYEQYF.

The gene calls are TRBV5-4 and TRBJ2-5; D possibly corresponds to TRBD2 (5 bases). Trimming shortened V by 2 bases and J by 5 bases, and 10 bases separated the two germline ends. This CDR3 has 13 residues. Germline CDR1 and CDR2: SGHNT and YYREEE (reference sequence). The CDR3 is CASSLRGKETQYF. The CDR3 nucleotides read TGTGCCAGCAGCTTAAGAGGGAAGGAGACCCAGTACTTC.

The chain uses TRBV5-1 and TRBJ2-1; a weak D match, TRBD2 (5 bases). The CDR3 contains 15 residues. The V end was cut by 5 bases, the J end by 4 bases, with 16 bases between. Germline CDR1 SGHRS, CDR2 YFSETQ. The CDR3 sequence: CASSLASLPYNEQFF. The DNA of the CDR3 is TGCGCCAGCAGTCTGGCTAGCTTGCCTTACAATGAGCAGTTCTTC.

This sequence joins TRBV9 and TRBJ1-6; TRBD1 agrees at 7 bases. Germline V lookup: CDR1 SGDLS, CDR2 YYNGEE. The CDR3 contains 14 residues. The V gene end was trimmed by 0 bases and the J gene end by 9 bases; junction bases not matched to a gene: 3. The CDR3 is CASSVGQGSSPLHF. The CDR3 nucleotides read TGTGCCAGCAGCGTAGGACAGGGAAGTTCACCCCTCCACTTT. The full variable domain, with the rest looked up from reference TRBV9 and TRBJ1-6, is DSGVTQTPKHLITATGQRVTLRCSPRSGDLSVYWYQQSLDQGLQFLIQYYNGEERAKGNILERFSAQQFPDLHSELNLSSLELGDSALYFCASSVGQGSSPLHFGNGTRLTVT.

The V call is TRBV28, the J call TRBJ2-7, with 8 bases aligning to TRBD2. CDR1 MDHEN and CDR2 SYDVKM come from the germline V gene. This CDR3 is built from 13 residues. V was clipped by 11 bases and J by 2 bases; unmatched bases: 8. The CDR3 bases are TGTGCCGGCAAAGGAGCGGGAGCCTACGAGCAGTACTTC. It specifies CAGKGAGAYEQYF.

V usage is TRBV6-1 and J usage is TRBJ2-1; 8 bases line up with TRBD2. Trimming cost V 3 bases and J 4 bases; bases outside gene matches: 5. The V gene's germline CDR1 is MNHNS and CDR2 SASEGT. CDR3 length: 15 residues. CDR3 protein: CASSDGRGGYNEQFF. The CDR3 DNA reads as TGTGCCAGCAGTGATGGTCGGGGGGGGTACAATGAGCAGTTCTTC.

CDR3 amino acids: CASRKTGTQETQYF. The CDR3 DNA is TGTGCCAGCAGAAAGACAGGGACCCAAGAGACCCAGTACTTC. V and J are TRBV7-2 and TRBJ2-5; 7 nucleotides agree with TRBD1. Trimming removed 6 bases from V and 1 base from J; junction bases left unmatched: 5. Germline V gene lookup returns CDR1 SGHTA and CDR2 FQGNSA. There are 14 residues in the CDR3.

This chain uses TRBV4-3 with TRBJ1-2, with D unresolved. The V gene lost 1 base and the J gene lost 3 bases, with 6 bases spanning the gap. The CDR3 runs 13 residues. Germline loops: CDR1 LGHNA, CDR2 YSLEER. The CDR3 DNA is TGCGCCAGCAGCCAAGTGCGGGACTATGGCTACACCTTC. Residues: CASSQVRDYGYTF.

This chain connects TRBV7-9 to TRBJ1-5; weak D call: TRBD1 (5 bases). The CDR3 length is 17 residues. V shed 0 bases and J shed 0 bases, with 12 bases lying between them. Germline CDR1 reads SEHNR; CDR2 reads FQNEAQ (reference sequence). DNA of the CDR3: TGTGCCAGCAGCTTAGCAGGGGTGCGGGATAGCAATCAGCCCCAGCATTTT. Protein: CASSLAGVRDSNQPQHF.

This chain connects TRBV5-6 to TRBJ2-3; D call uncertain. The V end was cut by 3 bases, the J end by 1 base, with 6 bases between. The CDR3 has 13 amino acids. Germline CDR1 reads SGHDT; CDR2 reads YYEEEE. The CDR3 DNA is TGTGCCAGCAGCTGGCAGGGCACAGATACGCAGTATTTT. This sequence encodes CASSWQGTDTQYF.

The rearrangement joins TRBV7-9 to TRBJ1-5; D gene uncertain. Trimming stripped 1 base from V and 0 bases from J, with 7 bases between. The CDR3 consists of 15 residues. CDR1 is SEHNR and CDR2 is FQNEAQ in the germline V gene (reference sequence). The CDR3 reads CASSLGSVSNQPQHF. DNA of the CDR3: TGTGCCAGCAGCTTAGGGTCAGTTAGCAATCAGCCCCAGCATTTT.

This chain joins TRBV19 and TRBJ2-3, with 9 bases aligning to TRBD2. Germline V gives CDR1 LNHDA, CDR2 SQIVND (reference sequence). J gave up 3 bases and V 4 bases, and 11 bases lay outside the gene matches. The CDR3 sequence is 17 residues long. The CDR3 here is CASSTLPQAGGTDTQYF. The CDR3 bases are TGTGCCAGTAGTACACTCCCTCAGGCGGGAGGGACAGATACGCAGTATTTT. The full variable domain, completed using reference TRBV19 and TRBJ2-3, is DGGITQSPKYLFRKEGQNVTLSCEQNLNHDAMYWYRQDPGQGLRLIYYSQIVNDFQKGDIAEGYSVSREKKESFPLTVTSAQKNPTAFYLCASSTLPQAGGTDTQYFGPGTRLTVL.

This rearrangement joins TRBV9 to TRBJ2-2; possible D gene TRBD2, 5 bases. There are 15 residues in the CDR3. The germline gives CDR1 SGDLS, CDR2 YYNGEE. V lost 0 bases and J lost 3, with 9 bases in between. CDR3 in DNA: TGTGCCAGCAGCGTAGGTAGCGAATACACCGGGGAGCTGTTTTTT. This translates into CASSVGSEYTGELFF.

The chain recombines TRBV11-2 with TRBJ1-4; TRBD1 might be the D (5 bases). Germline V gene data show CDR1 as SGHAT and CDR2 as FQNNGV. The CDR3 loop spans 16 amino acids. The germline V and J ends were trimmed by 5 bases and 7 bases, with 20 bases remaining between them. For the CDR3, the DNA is TGTGCCAGCAGCCCAACAAGGGGCAAGGGCCTTGAAAAACTGTTTTTT. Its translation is CASSPTRGKGLEKLFF. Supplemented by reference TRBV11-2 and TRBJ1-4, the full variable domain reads EAGVAQSPRYKIIEKRQSVAFWCNPISGHATLYWYQQILGQGPKLLIQFQNNGVVDDSQLPKDRFSAERLKGVDSTLKIQPAKLEDSAVYLCASSPTRGKGLEKLFFGSGTQLSVL.

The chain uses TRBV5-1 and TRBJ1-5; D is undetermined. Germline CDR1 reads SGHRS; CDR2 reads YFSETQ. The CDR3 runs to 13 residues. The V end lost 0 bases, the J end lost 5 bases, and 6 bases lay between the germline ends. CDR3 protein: CASSLVPDQPQHF. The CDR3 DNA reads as TGCGCCAGCAGCTTGGTTCCAGATCAGCCCCAGCATTTT.